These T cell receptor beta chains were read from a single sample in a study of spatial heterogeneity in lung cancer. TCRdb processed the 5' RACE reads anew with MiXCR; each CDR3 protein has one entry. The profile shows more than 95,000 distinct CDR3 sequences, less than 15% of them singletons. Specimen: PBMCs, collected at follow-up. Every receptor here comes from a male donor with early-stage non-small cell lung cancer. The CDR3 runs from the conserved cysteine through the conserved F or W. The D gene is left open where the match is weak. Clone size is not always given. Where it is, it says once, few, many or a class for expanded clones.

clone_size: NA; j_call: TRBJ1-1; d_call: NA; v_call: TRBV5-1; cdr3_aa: CASSSQFDSRNTEAFF; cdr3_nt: TGCGCCAGCAGCTCCCAGTTTGATAGCAGGAACACTGAAGCTTTCTTT
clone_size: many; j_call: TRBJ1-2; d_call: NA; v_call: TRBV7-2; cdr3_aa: CASSLAARTRANYGYTF; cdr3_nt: TGTGCCAGCAGCTTAGCGGCCAGAACGAGGGCTAACTATGGCTACACCTTC
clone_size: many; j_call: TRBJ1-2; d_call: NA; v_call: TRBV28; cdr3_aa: CASRRPPSYGYTF; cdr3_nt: TGTGCCAGCCGACGGCCCCCTAGCTATGGCTACACCTTC
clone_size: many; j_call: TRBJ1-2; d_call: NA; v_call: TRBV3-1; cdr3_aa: CASGPVHGYTF; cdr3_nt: TGTGCCAGCGGGCCGGTGCACGGCTACACCTTC
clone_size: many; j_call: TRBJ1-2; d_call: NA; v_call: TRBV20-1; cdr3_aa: CSASGPDYGYTF; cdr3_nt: TGCAGTGCTAGTGGGCCGGACTATGGCTACACCTTC
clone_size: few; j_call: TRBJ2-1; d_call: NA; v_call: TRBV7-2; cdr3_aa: CASNAYNEQFF; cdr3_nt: TGTGCCTCAAACGCCTACAATGAGCAGTTCTTC
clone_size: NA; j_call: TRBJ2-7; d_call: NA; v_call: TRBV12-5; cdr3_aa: CASGLGPASYEQYF; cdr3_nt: TGTGCTAGTGGTTTGGGGCCAGCCTCCTACGAGCAGTACTTC
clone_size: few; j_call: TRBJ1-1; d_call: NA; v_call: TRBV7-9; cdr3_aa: CASSLENTEAFF; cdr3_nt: TGTGCCAGCAGCTTGGAAAACACTGAAGCTTTCTTT
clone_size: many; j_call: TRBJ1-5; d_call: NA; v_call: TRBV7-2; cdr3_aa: CASSSDSYQPQHF; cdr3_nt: TGTGCCAGCAGCTCAGACAGTTATCAGCCCCAGCATTTT
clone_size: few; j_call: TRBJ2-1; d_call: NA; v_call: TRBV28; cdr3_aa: CASSSIGAKSYNEQFF; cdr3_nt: TGTGCCAGCAGCTCCATTGGGGCAAAGTCCTACAATGAGCAGTTCTTC
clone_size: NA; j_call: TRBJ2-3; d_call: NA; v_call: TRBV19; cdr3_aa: CASSRLQGQGTQYF; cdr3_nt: TGTGCCAGTAGTCGTCTACAAGGACAAGGTACGCAGTATTTT
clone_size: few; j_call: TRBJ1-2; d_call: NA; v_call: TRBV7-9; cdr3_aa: CASSLAAANYGYTF; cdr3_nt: TGTGCCAGCAGCTTAGCGGCGGCTAACTATGGCTACACCTTC
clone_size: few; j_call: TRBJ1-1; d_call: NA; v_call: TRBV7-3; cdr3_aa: CASSPVGSGTEAFF; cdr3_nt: TGTGCCAGCAGTCCAGTGGGATCTGGCACTGAAGCTTTCTTT
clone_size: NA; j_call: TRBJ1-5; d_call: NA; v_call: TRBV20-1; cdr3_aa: CSARGPSNQPQHF; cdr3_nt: TGCAGTGCTAGGGGGCCTAGCAATCAGCCCCAGCATTTT
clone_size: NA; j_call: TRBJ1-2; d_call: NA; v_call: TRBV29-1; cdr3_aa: CSVGPEEDYTF; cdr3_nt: TGCAGCGTGGGACCCGAGGAGGACTACACCTTC
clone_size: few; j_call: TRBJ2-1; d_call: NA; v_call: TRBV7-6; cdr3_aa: CASSPGLLDGEQFF; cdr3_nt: TGTGCCAGCAGCCCTGGACTCTTAGATGGGGAGCAGTTCTTC
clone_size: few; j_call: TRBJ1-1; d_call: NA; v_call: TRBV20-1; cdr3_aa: CSARVAGLNTEAFF; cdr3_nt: TGCAGTGCTAGAGTGGCCGGCCTGAACACTGAAGCTTTCTTT
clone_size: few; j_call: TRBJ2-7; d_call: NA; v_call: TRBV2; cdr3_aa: CASESRDSTYEQYF; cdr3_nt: TGTGCCAGCGAATCACGCGACAGCACCTACGAGCAGTACTTC
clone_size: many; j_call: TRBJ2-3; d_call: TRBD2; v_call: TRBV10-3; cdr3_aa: CAISSRTSGRTDTQYF; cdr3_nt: TGTGCCATCTCAAGCAGGACTAGCGGGAGGACAGATACGCAGTATTTT
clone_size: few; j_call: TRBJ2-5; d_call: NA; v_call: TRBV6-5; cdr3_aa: CASSDRKETQYF; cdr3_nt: TGTGCCAGCAGTGACCGTAAGGAGACCCAGTACTTC
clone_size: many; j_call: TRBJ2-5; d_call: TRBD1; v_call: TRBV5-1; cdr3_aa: CASSSGQGKETQYF; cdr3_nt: TGCGCCAGCAGCTCCGGACAGGGGAAAGAGACCCAGTACTTC
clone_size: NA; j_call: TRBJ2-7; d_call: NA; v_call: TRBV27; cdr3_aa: CASSFVPNRIYEQYF; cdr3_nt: TGTGCCAGCAGTTTCGTCCCCAATCGGATCTACGAGCAGTACTTC
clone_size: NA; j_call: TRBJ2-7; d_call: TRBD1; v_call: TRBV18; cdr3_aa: CASSPPKQGARYEQYF; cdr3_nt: TGTGCCAGCTCACCACCGAAGCAGGGGGCTAGGTACGAGCAGTACTTC
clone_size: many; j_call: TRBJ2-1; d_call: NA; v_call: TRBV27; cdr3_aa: CASSPLQAVNNEQFF; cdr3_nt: TGTGCCAGCAGTCCACTACAGGCGGTAAACAATGAGCAGTTCTTC
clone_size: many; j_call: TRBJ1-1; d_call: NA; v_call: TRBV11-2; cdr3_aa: CASSQNFGNTEAFF; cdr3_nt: TGTGCCAGCAGCCAAAATTTCGGTAACACTGAAGCTTTCTTT
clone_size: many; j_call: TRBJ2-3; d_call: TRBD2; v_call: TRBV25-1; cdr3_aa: CASSATSGTDTQYF; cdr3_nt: TGTGCCAGCAGTGCAACTAGCGGAACAGATACGCAGTATTTT
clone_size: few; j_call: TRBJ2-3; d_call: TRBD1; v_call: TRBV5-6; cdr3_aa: CASTRDRGLTDTQYF; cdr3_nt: TGTGCCAGCACCAGGGACAGGGGGCTCACAGATACGCAGTATTTT
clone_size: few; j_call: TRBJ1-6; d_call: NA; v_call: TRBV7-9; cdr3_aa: CASRPKGGGYNSPLHF; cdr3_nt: TGTGCCAGCAGGCCAAAGGGGGGAGGTTATAATTCACCCCTCCACTTT
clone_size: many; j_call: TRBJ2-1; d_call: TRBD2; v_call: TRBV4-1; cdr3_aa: CASSQSGLAEKVF; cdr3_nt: TGCGCCAGCAGCCAAAGCGGGCTAGCGGAAAAAGTCTTC
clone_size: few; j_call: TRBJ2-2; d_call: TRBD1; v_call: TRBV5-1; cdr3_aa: CASRGQTNTGELFF; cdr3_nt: TGCGCCAGCCGGGGACAGACTAACACCGGGGAGCTGTTTTTT
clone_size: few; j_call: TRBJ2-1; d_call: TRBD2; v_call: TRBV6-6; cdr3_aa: CASSYLPAGGSRNEQFF; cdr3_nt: TGTGCCAGCAGTTACCTCCCAGCGGGGGGTTCAAGGAATGAGCAGTTCTTC
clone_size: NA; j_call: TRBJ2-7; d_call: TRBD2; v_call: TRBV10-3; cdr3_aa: CATGLVGTYEQYF; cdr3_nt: TGTGCCACCGGACTAGTTGGGACCTACGAGCAGTACTTC
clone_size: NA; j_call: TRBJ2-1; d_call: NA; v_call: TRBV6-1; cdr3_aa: CASSEDPRGEQFF; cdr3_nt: TGTGCCAGCAGTGAGGACCCGCGGGGTGAGCAGTTCTTC
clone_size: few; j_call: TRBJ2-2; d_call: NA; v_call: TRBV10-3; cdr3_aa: CAISGLMNTGELFF; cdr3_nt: TGTGCCATCAGTGGGCTGATGAACACCGGGGAGCTGTTTTTT
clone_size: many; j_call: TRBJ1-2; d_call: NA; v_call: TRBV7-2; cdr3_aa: CASSLGQIPNYGYTF; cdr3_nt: TGTGCCAGCAGCTTAGGGCAGATCCCTAACTATGGCTACACCTTC
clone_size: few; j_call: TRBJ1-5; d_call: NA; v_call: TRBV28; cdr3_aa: CASTFNRARQPQHF; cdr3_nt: TGTGCCAGCACCTTCAACAGGGCCCGTCAGCCCCAGCATTTT